The source of this T cell receptor (beta chain) is a study of Ad26.COV2.S vaccination and SARS-CoV-2 variants. CDR1 is SGHRS, CDR2 YFSETQ, per germline. CDR3 length: 16 residues. The ends lost 3 bases at V and 6 bases at J; junction bases unmatched: 11. Only in-frame clones appear in the TCRdb table, and some are missing; sequencing was by immunoSEQ multiplex PCR. The sample yields under 250,000 clones, roughly 85% seen once. Specified treatment: roughly 19 received Ad26.COV2.S at low or high dose, single or two shots; about 5 received placebo; per-sample allocation not given. Samples analyzed were those drawn on day 63 after the first vaccine or placebo injection. An 18-55-year-old adult in Boston served as donor.

The specimen was peripheral blood, collected in a trial of Ad26.COV2.S vaccine versus placebo. This receptor was identified in a person between 18 and 65 years old who received the Ad26.COV2.S COVID-19 vaccine or a placebo. The gene calls are TRBV5-1 and TRBJ2-2; 7 nucleotides align to TRBD1. The CDR3 region has the DNA TGCGCCAGCAGCTCCAGGTCGACAGGGAGCCCCGGGGAGCTGTTTTTT. It translates to CASSSRSTGSPGELFF.